Below, 16 T cell receptor beta chains from the same sample are listed, as sequenced in a study of blood T cell repertoires in COVID-19. Libraries were prepared by immunoSEQ multiplex PCR; TCRdb keeps only in-frame clonotypes and omits some of them. Among approximately 210,000 clones listed, 81% were seen once. Sequencing was carried out using PBMCs or T cells enriched from blood (not recorded which). These receptors originate from a woman in her forties or fifties with acute COVID-19.

The chain is built from TRBV4-3 and TRBJ1-3; a weak D match, TRBD1 (5 bases). With 1 base removed from V and 3 bases from J, the gap between germline ends came to 13 bases. In germline, CDR1 is LGHNA, CDR2 YSLEER. CDR3 length: 16 amino acids. The CDR3 DNA follows: TGCGCCAGCAGCCAAGTCGGGGGATTTGGTGGAAACACCATATATTTT. Translation gives CASSQVGGFGGNTIYF.

This sequence joins TRBV19 and TRBJ1-5, with a possible D match to TRBD1 (5 bases). V shed 4 bases and J shed 4 bases, with 14 bases lying between them. This CDR3 comprises 15 residues. Germline values: CDR1 LNHDA, CDR2 SQIVND (reference sequence). DNA of the CDR3: TGTGCCAGTAGTACAATACAGGCGGGGAATCAGCCCCAGCATTTT. As protein: CASSTIQAGNQPQHF.

The chain joins TRBV7-2 to TRBJ2-1, with D tentatively TRBD2 (5 bases). The CDR3 has 16 amino acids. V was trimmed by 1 base and J by 0 bases, leaving 10 bases between them. From germline, CDR1 is SGHTA and CDR2 FQGNSA. The CDR3 protein is CASSLVSSLSYNEQFF. CDR3 DNA sequence: TGTGCCAGCAGCTTAGTCTCTAGCCTCTCCTACAATGAGCAGTTCTTC.

This chain links TRBV18 with TRBJ1-3, with D perhaps TRBD1 (5 bases). Trimming shortened V by 3 bases and J by 1 base, and 10 bases separated the two germline ends. The CDR3 sequence is 15 residues long. Germline CDR1 KGHSH, CDR2 LQKENI. CDR3 nucleotides: TGTGCCAGCTCACCCTTTGGGGGGTCTGGAAACACCATATATTTT. Its protein is CASSPFGGSGNTIYF.

The chain is built from TRBV19 and TRBJ1-1, with D unclear. The CDR3 totals 16 residues. Germline-derived CDR1 and CDR2 are LNHDA and SQIVND (reference sequence). V lost 3 bases, J lost 1 base, and 15 bases lay in between. The CDR3 nucleotides are TGTGCCAGTAGTATTGGAATACAGATTAAGAACACTGAAGCTTTCTTT. Translating gives CASSIGIQIKNTEAFF.

The chain uses TRBV2 and TRBJ1-5; maybe TRBD1 (6 bases). The V end lost 4 bases, the J end lost 7 bases, and 17 bases lay between the germline ends. The CDR3 contains 15 residues. Germline loops: CDR1 SNHLY, CDR2 FYNNEI. The DNA for the CDR3 is TGTGCCAGCAGTGGAGAGGGGGGGGCTCAGCAGCCCCAGCATTTT. Translated: CASSGEGGAQQPQHF.

The genes are TRBV6-5 and TRBJ1-2; D not resolved. Germline values: CDR1 MNHEY, CDR2 SVGAGI. The CDR3 spans 16 residues. V dropped 1 base and J dropped 7 bases, with 19 bases sitting between them. The DNA for the CDR3 is TGTGCCAGCAGTTACTGGGGTATTCGGGGTCAAGGTGGCTACACCTTC. Translated, it gives CASSYWGIRGQGGYTF.

This rearrangement joins TRBV12-3 or TRBV12-4 to TRBJ2-5, with a possible D match to TRBD2 (6 bases). The V gene lost 6 bases and the J gene lost 2 bases, with 10 bases spanning the gap. This CDR3 comprises 13 residues. CDR3 sequence: CASSPREQETQYF. In nucleotides, the CDR3 is TGTGCCAGCAGCCCTCGGGAGCAAGAGACCCAGTACTTC.

This chain joins TRBV11-1 and TRBJ2-7; D gene unclear. The V gene's germline CDR1 is SGHAT and CDR2 FQDESV (reference sequence). V dropped 4 bases and J dropped 0 bases, with 10 bases sitting between them. This CDR3 spans 14 amino acids. As DNA, the CDR3 is TGTGCCAGCAGCTACCAGAGGAGCTCCTACGAGCAGTACTTC. This translates into CASSYQRSSYEQYF.

The CDR3 region has the DNA TGTGCCAGCTCACCAGTGGCAGGGTACCGCTCCTATAATTCACCCCTCCACTTT. Residues: CASSPVAGYRSYNSPLHF. V usage is TRBV18 and J usage is TRBJ1-6; tentative D call: TRBD1 (5 bases). Trimming left V 2 bases short and J 0 bases short, with 14 bases between. Germline V gives CDR1 KGHSH, CDR2 LQKENI. This CDR3 is 18 amino acids long.

V and J are TRBV4-3 and TRBJ1-2, with D unclear. CDR3 length equals 15 residues. Germline values: CDR1 LGHNA, CDR2 YSLEER. V lost 0 bases and J 8 bases, leaving 16 bases between the germline ends. CDR3: CASSQDLVPTGGYTF. The CDR3 bases are TGCGCCAGCAGCCAAGATTTAGTCCCAACGGGAGGCTACACCTTC.

This rearrangement joins TRBV7-9 to TRBJ1-2; 7 nucleotides match TRBD1. CDR1 and CDR2 (germline): SEHNR, FQNEAQ (reference sequence). The CDR3 is 14 amino acids. The V segment lost 5 bases and the J segment 8 bases; nucleotides outside the gene matches: 11. CDR3 protein: CASSPKETGRGYTF. The DNA for the CDR3 is TGTGCCAGCAGCCCGAAGGAGACAGGGAGAGGCTACACCTTC. The whole variable domain, filled in from reference TRBV7-9 and TRBJ1-2, reads DTGVSQNPRHKITKRGQNVTFRCDPISEHNRLYWYRQTLGQGPEFLTYFQNEAQLEKSRLLSDRFSAERPKGSFSTLEIQRTEQGDSAMYLCASSPKETGRGYTFGSGTRLTVV.

The chain has TRBV7-2 and TRBJ2-5; 9 nucleotides line up with TRBD1. This CDR3 spans 16 amino acids. With V trimmed by 4 bases and J by 7 bases, 13 bases remained unmatched. Germline V gene data show CDR1 as SGHTA and CDR2 as FQGNSA. In DNA form, the CDR3 reads TGTGCCAGCAGCTCAAGAGGGGGACAGGGATTAGGGACCCAGTACTTC. The encoded protein is CASSSRGGQGLGTQYF.

This clone showed up just once. The CDR3 nucleotides read TGTGCCAGCAGCCAAGTCGCCGGGATGGGACAGCACCAAGAGACCCAGTACTTC. It encodes CASSQVAGMGQHQETQYF. The V call is TRBV3-1 (or the pseudogene TRBV3-2), the J call TRBJ2-5, with 7 nucleotides matching TRBD1. Germline V lookup: CDR1 LGHDT, CDR2 YNNKEL (reference sequence). With 1 base clipped from V and 0 bases from J, the junction kept 11 bases outside the gene matches. This CDR3 contains 18 residues.

This sequence joins TRBV29-1 and TRBJ2-7, with 7 positions matching TRBD1. CDR1 SQVTM and CDR2 ANQGSEA come from the germline V gene. The CDR3 loop spans 13 amino acids. Unmatched junction bases numbered 7, after V lost 5 bases and J lost 3 bases. The CDR3 is CSVTDGTVYEQYF. In DNA form, the CDR3 reads TGCAGCGTTACCGACGGGACAGTCTACGAGCAGTACTTC.

The gene calls are TRBV28 and TRBJ2-7, with a tentative D call TRBD2 (7 bases). V lost 3 bases to trimming and J lost 11 bases, with 11 bases between them. This CDR3 is built from 11 residues. The germline gives CDR1 MDHEN, CDR2 SYDVKM. The DNA for the CDR3 is TGTGCCAGCAGTTTCGGGGGGCGAGAGTACTTC. Protein product: CASSFGGREYF.